One sample yielded the 21 T cell receptor beta chains listed below, sequenced in a study of T cell changes during pregnancy in multiple sclerosis. The data were produced by immunoSEQ multiplex PCR, yet TCRdb's version contains in-frame clones alone and is incomplete. Counted here are 20,000 to 25,000 clones, 80% to 95% occurring once; the ten biggest clones make up 0.65% to 0.85%. The sequencing used CD4+ T cells from peripheral blood mononuclear cells, collected in the third trimester of pregnancy. Receptors originate from a female donor with multiple sclerosis, enrolled in a pregnancy study.

This rearrangement joins TRBV7-9 to TRBJ2-3, with TRBD2 identical over 8 bases. CDR1 is SEHNR and CDR2 is FQNEAQ in the germline V gene (reference sequence). Trimming took 4 bases from V and 2 from J; bases not matched to a gene: 5. This CDR3 has 15 amino acids. CDR3 residues: CASSSRGGNTDTQYF. The DNA for the CDR3 is TGTGCCAGCAGCTCCCGCGGGGGGAACACAGATACGCAGTATTTT.

The V and J genes are TRBV23-1 and TRBJ1-2; 9 positions match TRBD1. TRBV23-1 is noted as an ORF with a role that remains uncertain. The CDR3 covers 17 residues. V lost 2 bases to trimming and J lost 2 bases; unmatched junction nucleotides: 9. CDR3 nucleotide sequence: TGCGCCAGCAGTCAAAAGATGGGACAGGGAGGGAACTATGGCTACACCTTC. It codes for CASSQKMGQGGNYGYTF.

The chain has TRBV29-1 and TRBJ1-4; 10 bases align to TRBD1. V dropped 6 bases and J dropped 8; count of bases not matched to a gene: 6. This CDR3 is 13 amino acids long. Germline V CDR1 and CDR2: SQVTM, ANQGSEA. CDR3 protein: CSVTGGAKEKLFF. CDR3 sequence (DNA): TGCAGCGTGACAGGGGGCGCGAAAGAAAAACTGTTTTTT.

This rearrangement joins TRBV6-1 to TRBJ2-7; TRBD1 matches at 8 bases. Germline trimming cut 4 bases from V and 11 bases from J; bases unmatched to any gene: 13. CDR3 length: 14 amino acids. Germline CDR1 and CDR2: MNHNS and SASEGT. The CDR3, as DNA: TGTGCCAGCAGTGGTTGGGGACAGGCTTCGGTAGAGTACTTC. It encodes CASSGWGQASVEYF.

V usage is TRBV12-5 and J usage is TRBJ1-2, with D perhaps matching TRBD1 (6 bases). Germline V gene lookup returns CDR1 LGHNT and CDR2 FRNRAP. The CDR3 consists of 14 residues. Trimming took off 1 base at V and 8 bases at J, with 14 bases between the two ends. Here the CDR3 DNA reads TGTGCTAGTGGTTTGGGCCTAACAGGGCGAGGCTACACCTTC. It specifies CASGLGLTGRGYTF.

In DNA, the CDR3 is TGCAGTGCTAAGGGGGACCATGAGCAGTTCTTC. This gives the protein CSAKGDHEQFF. This chain joins TRBV20-1 and TRBJ2-1, with D maybe TRBD1 (6 bases). Trimming stripped 4 bases from V and 8 bases from J, with 9 bases between. The CDR3 has 11 residues. Germline loops: CDR1 DFQATT, CDR2 SNEGSKA (reference sequence).

This CDR3 reads CASSQDITSRGYEQYF. For the CDR3, the DNA is TGCGCCAGCAGCCAAGATATAACTAGTCGGGGGTACGAGCAGTACTTC. The chain carries TRBV4-1 and TRBJ2-7; weak D call: TRBD2 (6 bases). Germline values: CDR1 MGHRA, CDR2 YSYEKL. The CDR3 loop spans 16 amino acids. Trimming cost V 0 bases and J 4 bases, with 16 bases left between them.

This CDR3 is CASRYDRTNTEAFF. The CDR3 DNA follows: TGCGCCAGCAGGTATGACAGGACGAACACTGAAGCTTTCTTT. The rearrangement joins TRBV5-1 to TRBJ1-1, with D tentatively TRBD1 (6 bases). There are 14 residues in the CDR3. Germline V CDR1 and CDR2: SGHRS, YFSETQ. V gave up 5 bases and J gave up 1 base, with 12 bases separating them.

V and J are TRBV6-1 and TRBJ1-5; TRBD1 is a possible D gene (6 bases). The CDR3 runs to 14 residues. The germline V gene encodes CDR1 MNHNS and CDR2 SASEGT. V dropped 1 base and J dropped 7 bases, with 11 bases sitting between them. CDR3 nucleotides: TGTGCCAGCAGTGAAGTGTGGGGGCGGCAGCCCCAGCATTTT. Its translation is CASSEVWGRQPQHF.

The chain recombines TRBV5-6 with TRBJ2-3, with D unresolved. Germline-derived CDR1 and CDR2 are SGHDT and YYEEEE. Trimming stripped 3 bases from V and 6 bases from J, with 5 bases between. CDR3 size: 11 residues. In DNA form, the CDR3 reads TGTGCCAGCAGCTCCAGGGATACGCAGTATTTT. Translated: CASSSRDTQYF.

The gene calls are TRBV2 and TRBJ2-5; 9 bases are a match to TRBD1. Looked up from germline, CDR1 is SNHLY and CDR2 is FYNNEI. The CDR3 is 13 residues long. The V segment lost 10 bases and the J segment 5 bases; nucleotides outside the gene matches: 8. The CDR3: CATRDRDLETQYF. CDR3 in DNA: TGTGCCACCCGGGACAGGGATTTGGAGACCCAGTACTTC.

The chain uses TRBV5-5 and TRBJ1-4, with a weak D call TRBD1 (6 bases). Trimming removed 3 bases at V and 8 bases at J, with 11 bases between. Germline assignment: CDR1 SGHKS and CDR2 YYEKEE (reference sequence). CDR3 length: 13 amino acids. Here the CDR3 reads CASSSTGVEKLFF. The CDR3 region has the DNA TGTGCCAGCAGCTCGACAGGAGTCGAAAAACTGTTTTTT.

In its sample, this clone was seen once. The chain has TRBV18 and TRBJ2-3; 8 positions match TRBD1. CDR3 length equals 14 residues. V lost 4 bases and J lost 3; bases outside the gene matches: 3. The germline gives CDR1 KGHSH, CDR2 LQKENI. CDR3 bases: TGTGCCAGCTCACTGACAGGGGTTACAGATACGCAGTATTTT. Its protein is CASSLTGVTDTQYF.

The chain uses TRBV2 and TRBJ1-4, with 8 bases fitting TRBD1. V was clipped by 6 bases and J by 6 bases; unmatched bases: 15. This CDR3 has 17 residues. CDR1 and CDR2 (germline): SNHLY, FYNNEI. CDR3 nucleotides: TGTGCCAGCAGCGGGCCGGGACAGGACTGGACCGATGAAAAACTGTTTTTT. This translates into CASSGPGQDWTDEKLFF.

The chain couples TRBV5-6 to TRBJ2-7; D is ambiguous. Germline-derived CDR1 and CDR2 are SGHDT and YYEEEE. The CDR3 loop spans 13 amino acids. Trimming cost V 3 bases and J 0 bases, with 7 bases left between them. The CDR3, as DNA: TGTGCCAGCAGCTCGAGGTCCTCCTACGAGCAGTACTTC. Translating it yields CASSSRSSYEQYF.

With regard to this clone: Its ends do not fully match the called genes, so a read error is possible. J is TRBJ2-5 and V is TRBV7-7; no reliable D call. Germline assignment: CDR1 SSHAT and CDR2 FNYEAQ (reference sequence). The CDR3 sequence is 14 residues long. The CDR3 DNA is TGTGCTAGCAGCTCGACAAGTACTCAAGAGACCCAGTACTTC. Translated: CASSSTSTQETQYF.

This chain uses TRBV19 with TRBJ2-3, with D unclear. The CDR3 has 11 residues. Germline-derived CDR1 and CDR2 are LNHDA and SQIVND (reference sequence). V lost 5 bases to trimming and J lost 5 bases, with 5 bases between them. The CDR3 DNA reads as TGTGCCAGTAGTGTCGGAGATACGCAGTATTTT. This translates into CASSVGDTQYF.

CDR3 region: CASSSDSTEAFF. The CDR3 DNA reads TGTGCCAGCAGTAGCGACAGCACTGAAGCTTTCTTT. The chain joins TRBV2 to TRBJ1-1; perhaps TRBD1 as D (5 bases). The CDR3 totals 12 residues. Trimming left V 5 bases short and J 4 bases short, with 8 bases between. Germline V gene sequence: CDR1 SNHLY, CDR2 FYNNEI.

This chain uses TRBV28 with TRBJ1-4, with a weak D call TRBD1 (5 bases). Between the trimmed V and J ends, which lost 5 bases and 7 bases, there was a span of 17 bases. This CDR3 contains 15 residues. Germline assignment: CDR1 MDHEN and CDR2 SYDVKM. The CDR3 DNA reads TGTGCCAGCAGTGTGGACGGGGGGGGAGGTGAAAAACTGTTTTTT. Amino acids: CASSVDGGGGEKLFF.

The chain employs TRBV6-5 and TRBJ1-2, with TRBD1 matching over 7 bases. Per the germline V gene, CDR1 is MNHEY and CDR2 is SVGAGI. Unmatched junction bases numbered 15, after V lost 6 bases and J lost 8 bases. This CDR3 region has 15 residues. Here the CDR3 reads CASRETTGAPGGYTF. The DNA for the CDR3 is TGTGCCAGCAGGGAGACCACAGGGGCACCGGGCGGCTACACCTTC.

The chain has TRBV5-1 and TRBJ1-3; weak D call: TRBD1 (5 bases). The germline V and J ends were trimmed by 3 bases and 6 bases, with 19 bases remaining between them. This CDR3 is built from 16 residues. CDR1 is SGHRS, CDR2 YFSETQ, per germline. The CDR3 nucleotides are TGCGCCAGCAGCTGGCTAGGACAAATCGGAGTAAACACCATATATTTT. Translating gives CASSWLGQIGVNTIYF.